This paragraph reports one TCR beta chain. V lost 6 bases and J lost 6, with 15 bases in between. Germline lookup yields CDR1 KGHSH and CDR2 LQKENI. This CDR3 is 13 amino acids long. The sample comes from a study of blood T cell repertoires in COVID-19. Sequencing was performed with immunoSEQ multiplex PCR; in TCRdb, only in-frame clones are kept and a portion is missing. The repertoire holds a few hundred thousand clones, with 87% as singletons. This sequence originates from a middle-aged man in a cohort exposed to, infected with or recovered from COVID-19 (not recorded which). Sequencing was done on a sample of PBMCs or T cells enriched from blood (not recorded which). The chain employs TRBV18 and TRBJ2-7, with D possibly matching TRBD1 (5 bases). The CDR3 sequence: CASSKTGDREQYF. The CDR3 DNA follows: TGTGCCAGCTCCAAAACAGGTGACCGCGAGCAGTACTTC.